These T cell receptor beta chains were read from a single sample in a study of T cells after posttransplantation cyclophosphamide. The repertoire was sequenced with immunoSEQ multiplex PCR; TCRdb's copy has only in-frame clones and lacks some. The sample holds approximately 17,000 clones, roughly nine tenths seen once. The sample in question was CD4+ T cells sorted from blood, obtained after allogeneic stem cell transplant with posttransplant cyclophosphamide. Receptor source: a male patient between 60 and 69 years old who received an allogeneic stem cell transplant from a related donor and was CMV-positive. Some T cells may originate from the graft donor. Both conserved end residues are part of each CDR3. D genes are given only for firm matches. The size of a clone is reported for some rows only, either as once, few or many, or as a class for expanded clones.

j_gene	abundance	d_gene	v_gene	CDR3aa	CDR3nt
TRBJ1-3	-	-	TRBV7-2	CASRARGVSGNTIYF	TGTGCCAGCAGAGCAAGGGGTGTCTCTGGAAACACCATATATTTT
TRBJ2-1	-	-	TRBV20-1	CSAPIDEQFF	TGCAGTGCGCCCATAGATGAGCAGTTCTTC
TRBJ1-1	-	-	TRBV5-5	CASSLDRSNTEAFF	TGTGCCAGCAGCTTGGACAGATCGAACACTGAAGCTTTCTTT
TRBJ2-1	few	-	TRBV5-6	CASNPTGNNEQFF	TGTGCCAGCAACCCTACGGGGAACAATGAGCAGTTCTTC
TRBJ1-5	-	-	TRBV11-2	CASSLEGRGPQHF	TGTGCCAGCAGCTTAGAGGGTAGGGGACCCCAGCATTTT
TRBJ1-6	-	-	TRBV7-8	CASSRSGGSPLHF	TGTGCCAGCAGCCGATCAGGAGGGTCCCCCCTCCACTTT
TRBJ2-3	-	TRBD2	TRBV7-8	CASSLAAGTSGSDTQYF	TGTGCCAGCAGCCTAGCAGCCGGGACTAGCGGTTCAGATACGCAGTATTTT
TRBJ1-6	-	-	TRBV5-1	CASSFRETYNSPLHF	TGCGCCAGCAGCTTCAGGGAAACCTATAATTCACCCCTCCACTTT
TRBJ2-2	-	TRBD2	TRBV4-2	CASSQDLAGTTGELFF	TGTGCCAGCAGCCAAGATCTAGCGGGGACGACCGGGGAGCTGTTTTTT
TRBJ1-6	-	-	TRBV2	CASRPRSPNSPLHF	TGTGCCAGCCGACCGCGGTCACCAAATTCACCCCTCCACTTT
TRBJ2-2	-	TRBD2	TRBV27	CASSLLPSGVPNTGELFF	TGTGCCAGCAGTTTATTACCTAGCGGGGTGCCGAACACCGGGGAGCTGTTTTTT
TRBJ2-1	once	TRBD1	TRBV11-3	CASSLEQGHWYEQFF	TGTGCCAGCAGCTTAGAACAGGGGCATTGGTATGAGCAGTTCTTC
TRBJ1-3	-	-	TRBV4-3	CASSQAGTGNTIYF	TGCGCCAGCAGCCAAGCAGGGACAGGAAACACCATATATTTT
TRBJ2-4	-	-	TRBV5-1	CASSLGAGAGNIQYF	TGCGCCAGCAGCTTGGGGGCAGGGGCGGGAAACATTCAGTACTTC
TRBJ2-2	-	-	TRBV29-1	CSAVEGASNTGELFF	TGCAGCGCCGTGGAGGGGGCCTCGAACACCGGGGAGCTGTTTTTT
TRBJ2-3	-	TRBD2	TRBV7-3	CASSLTGRGSTDTQYF	TGTGCCAGCAGCTTAACGGGGCGGGGGAGCACAGATACGCAGTATTTT
TRBJ1-1	-	-	TRBV18	CASSLQINTEAFF	TGTGCCAGCTCACTCCAGATTAACACTGAAGCTTTCTTT
TRBJ2-3	-	TRBD1	TRBV7-2	CASSFRDRLFDTQYF	TGTGCCAGCAGCTTCAGGGACAGGCTTTTTGATACGCAGTATTTT
TRBJ2-5	few	-	TRBV7-2	CASSFAGRQETQYF	TGTGCCAGCAGCTTCGCGGGTCGTCAAGAGACCCAGTACTTC
TRBJ2-6	-	TRBD1	TRBV9	CASSRREGAGGANVLTF	TGTGCCAGCAGCCGACGCGAGGGGGCAGGTGGGGCCAACGTCCTGACTTTC
TRBJ2-7	-	-	TRBV28	CASSGPGAGFYEQYF	TGTGCCAGCAGCGGCCCCGGGGCGGGGTTCTACGAGCAGTACTTC
TRBJ2-7	-	TRBD1	TRBV18	CASSPGTGRTYEQYF	TGTGCCAGCTCACCAGGGACAGGAAGGACTTACGAGCAGTACTTC
TRBJ2-5	-	-	TRBV6-1	CASSEHGVPQETQYF	TGTGCCAGCAGTGAACACGGGGTCCCCCAAGAGACCCAGTACTTC
TRBJ1-2	-	TRBD1	TRBV27	CASRPIYRGPSYGYTF	TGTGCCAGCAGACCTATTTACAGGGGTCCCTCCTATGGCTACACCTTC
TRBJ1-3	-	-	TRBV18	CASSPTASGNTIYF	TGTGCCAGCTCACCGACAGCCTCTGGAAACACCATATATTTT
TRBJ2-5	-	-	TRBV29-1	CSVRAGETQYF	TGCAGCGTGCGGGCCGGGGAGACCCAGTACTTC
TRBJ2-7	-	TRBD1	TRBV25-1	CASGQRTYEQYF	TGTGCCTCGGGACAGCGTACCTACGAGCAGTACTTC
TRBJ1-2	-	TRBD1	TRBV5-1	CASSPRTGTNGYTF	TGCGCCAGCAGCCCCAGGACAGGGACAAATGGCTACACCTTC
TRBJ1-1	-	-	TRBV4-1	CASSQDLGGMRTEAFF	TGCGCCAGCAGCCAAGATCTTGGGGGGATGAGGACTGAAGCTTTCTTT
TRBJ2-3	-	TRBD2	TRBV10-3	CAISTSGGTDTQYF	TGTGCCATCAGCACTAGCGGGGGAACAGATACGCAGTATTTT
TRBJ2-5	-	-	TRBV5-1	CASRRVVQQETQYF	TGCGCCAGCCGCAGGGTAGTTCAACAAGAGACCCAGTACTTC
TRBJ2-2	few	TRBD1	TRBV7-3	CASSPTGGFGELFF	TGTGCCAGCAGTCCGACAGGGGGCTTCGGGGAGCTGTTTTTT